This T cell receptor beta chain was sequenced for a study of graft-versus-host responses after intestinal transplantation. The overall study: Recipients got multivisceral, liver-intestinal, or isolated intestinal transplants.

Comments on this clone: Its antigen is not identified.

Study-wide results and limits: Recipient marrow harbored GvH clones, some of which surfaced first in ileum or blood. Early after transplant, HvG clones declined as circulating GvH clones peaked.

Assay used: immunoSEQ multiplex PCR; TCRdb lists only in-frame clones, some missing. Of more than 65,000 clones detected, about 87% appear once; the ten largest clones hold about 0.4%. Between the trimmed V and J ends, which lost 4 bases and 5 bases, there was a span of 11 bases. Germline CDR1 and CDR2: SEHNR and FQNEAQ (reference sequence). The CDR3 spans 13 residues. This sequence originates from a human donor who was the organ donor for an intestinal transplant. The sequencing here drew on unstimulated CD4+ T cells sorted from spleen or lymph node cells, taken before transplant. The rearrangement joins TRBV7-9 to TRBJ1-2, with a weak D call TRBD1 (5 bases). DNA of the CDR3: TGTGCCAGCAGCTCGACAGTACTGTATGGCTACACCTTC. This encodes CASSSTVLYGYTF. The entire variable domain, with the rest obtained from reference TRBV7-9 and TRBJ1-2, is as follows: DTGVSQNPRHKITKRGQNVTFRCDPISEHNRLYWYRQTLGQGPEFLTYFQNEAQLEKSRLLSDRFSAERPKGSFSTLEIQRTEQGDSAMYLCASSSTVLYGYTFGSGTRLTVV.